Below, one TCR beta chain is given with its context. No antigen is known for it. Other DNA sequences in the sample encode the same CDR3. The genomic DNA of each subset was split evenly across several immunoSEQ plates. Profiling relied on immunoSEQ multiplex PCR, and the TCRdb table lists in-frame clones only, not all of them. The top ten clones hold 34% of a sample with approximately 640,000 clones, 80% to 95% of them seen once. The data stem from a study of shared clonotypes between healthy human individuals. Study results and caveats: Several donors had 4% to 5% of their naive CD4 clonotypes in common.

The CDR3 totals 12 residues. Germline V gene data show CDR1 as SGHRS and CDR2 as YFSETQ. Trimming removed 0 bases from V and 7 bases from J, with 5 bases in between. The sequencing input was memory CD8+ T cells from PBMCs. Subset of the sample: CD45RO+ cells pooled with CCR7-negative TemRA cells. The origin of this receptor is a man aged 18 to 29 in good health. Some clones in this sample may be carry-over from other donors' samples. This chain uses TRBV5-1 with TRBJ2-1, with no clear D. CDR3 residues: CASSLARNEQFF. The CDR3 DNA reads TGCGCCAGCAGCTTGGCCCGAAATGAGCAGTTCTTC.